One sample yielded the 14 T cell receptor beta chains listed below, sequenced in a study of control samples from healthy donors and cancer patients. The repertoire was sequenced with immunoSEQ multiplex PCR; TCRdb's copy has only in-frame clones and lacks some. The table lists some 14,000 clones, approximately 75% of them singletons. Sequenced input: formalin-fixed, paraffin-embedded tissue. Every receptor here comes from a female donor with lung cancer.

V gene TRBV18 combines with J gene TRBJ1-1; TRBD1 agrees at 7 bases. The length of the CDR3 is 15 residues. Germline V gene lookup returns CDR1 KGHSH and CDR2 LQKENI. Trimming at V came to 2 bases and at J to 0 bases, leaving 3 bases not matched to a gene. The CDR3 region is CASSPSQGMNTEAFF. The CDR3 DNA reads as TGTGCCAGCTCACCATCACAGGGGATGAACACTGAAGCTTTCTTT.

The chain combines TRBV6-2 or TRBV6-3 with TRBJ2-3; the match to TRBD1 covers 11 bases. Germline V lookup: CDR1 MNHEY, CDR2 SVGEGT. The CDR3 is 15 residues long. After removal of 6 bases from V and 6 bases from J, the junction contained 8 bases not matched to a gene. CDR3 sequence reads: CASSPRTGGGDTQYF. The CDR3, as DNA: TGTGCCAGCAGCCCTAGGACAGGGGGCGGTGATACGCAGTATTTT.

CDR3 in amino acids: CASSPGRGSYNEQFF. The CDR3 nucleotides are TGTGCCAGCAGCCCCGGCAGAGGCTCCTACAATGAGCAGTTCTTC. V gene TRBV6-4 combines with J gene TRBJ2-1; D is uncertain. Germline CDR1 is MRHNA and CDR2 is SNTAGT. The V end lost 6 bases, the J end lost 0 bases, and 12 bases lay between the germline ends. The CDR3 loop spans 15 amino acids.

V and J are TRBV5-1 and TRBJ2-5; 11 bases match TRBD2. The CDR3 is 16 amino acids. Germline V lookup: CDR1 SGHRS, CDR2 YFSETQ. After removal of 3 bases from V and 1 base from J, the junction contained 5 bases not matched to a gene. The chain's CDR3 is CASSWETSGVQETQYF. CDR3 DNA sequence: TGCGCCAGCAGCTGGGAGACTAGCGGGGTCCAAGAGACCCAGTACTTC.

This clone was seen once. The chain joins TRBV5-6 to TRBJ1-2; D is undetermined. In germline, CDR1 is SGHDT, CDR2 YYEEEE. The CDR3 extends over 15 amino acids. V gave up 6 bases and J gave up 1 base, with 16 bases separating them. Here the CDR3 DNA reads TGTGCCAGCACCCTTTTGAGCAGACTTAACTATGGCTACACCTTC. Its translation: CASTLLSRLNYGYTF. Full variable domain (outside the CDR3, taken from reference TRBV5-6 and TRBJ1-2): DAGVTQSPTHLIKTRGQQVTLRCSPKSGHDTVSWYQQALGQGPQFIFQYYEEEERQRGNFPDRFSGHQFPNYSSELNVNALLLGDSALYLCASTLLSRLNYGYTFGSGTRLTVV.

The chain links TRBV28 to TRBJ2-5; D gene ambiguous. V lost 1 base and J 2 bases, leaving 8 bases between the germline ends. Germline V gene sequence: CDR1 MDHEN, CDR2 SYDVKM. This CDR3 region has 14 residues. The CDR3 protein is CASSLYSGQETQYF. The DNA for the CDR3 is TGTGCCAGCAGTTTATACAGTGGGCAAGAGACCCAGTACTTC.

This chain's CDR3 is CASSLQQGTISGNTIYF. The DNA of the CDR3 is TGTGCCAGCAGTCTCCAACAGGGAACCATCTCTGGAAACACCATATATTTT. This sequence joins TRBV6-6 and TRBJ1-3, with TRBD1 as a possible D gene (6 bases). The V end lost 5 bases, the J end lost 0 bases, and 17 bases lay between the germline ends. Germline-derived CDR1 and CDR2 are MNHNY and SVGAGI (reference sequence). This CDR3 is 17 amino acids long.

The rearrangement links TRBV9 to TRBJ1-6, with unresolved D. CDR3 size: 15 residues. The germline V and J ends were trimmed by 4 bases and 7 bases, with 15 bases remaining between them. The germline CDR1 and CDR2 sequences are SGDLS and YYNGEE. The CDR3 here is CASSFRGPGNSPLHF. CDR3 DNA: TGTGCCAGCAGCTTCCGAGGTCCGGGGAATTCACCCCTCCACTTT.

This rearrangement joins TRBV9 to TRBJ2-3; possibly TRBD1 or TRBD2 for D (5 bases each). With 0 bases removed from V and 5 bases from J, the gap between germline ends came to 10 bases. The V gene's germline CDR1 is SGDLS and CDR2 YYNGEE. The CDR3 runs 14 residues. The CDR3 loop reads CASSVGLGEDTQYF. CDR3 DNA: TGTGCCAGCAGCGTAGGACTGGGGGAAGATACGCAGTATTTT.

The chain carries TRBV19 and TRBJ2-3; D is possibly TRBD1 or TRBD2 (5 bases each). The germline gives CDR1 LNHDA, CDR2 SQIVND (reference sequence). V was cut by 5 bases and J by 4 bases, with 10 bases left in between. The CDR3 loop spans 13 amino acids. The CDR3 bases are TGTGCCAGTAGTCGGGGCCTCTCAGATACGCAGTATTTT. Protein: CASSRGLSDTQYF.

The chain recombines TRBV5-8 with TRBJ2-3; D could derive from TRBD1 or TRBD2 (5 bases each). Trimming pared 4 bases from V and 6 bases from J, leaving 15 bases between. The CDR3 loop spans 14 amino acids. Germline lookup yields CDR1 SGHTS and CDR2 YDEGEE. CDR3 sequence (DNA): TGTGCCAGCAGCCTAACACTAGGGGCCGATACGCAGTATTTT. Encoded protein: CASSLTLGADTQYF.

This clone was picked up a small number of times. This chain uses TRBV9 with TRBJ1-4; 7 bases are a match to TRBD1. The CDR3 is 14 amino acids. J lost 5 bases, V lost 4 bases, and 5 bases had no gene match. CDR1 and CDR2 from the germline V gene are SGDLS and YYNGEE. The CDR3 reads CASSPTGQNEKLFF. For the CDR3, the DNA is TGTGCCAGCAGCCCAACGGGACAGAATGAAAAACTGTTTTTT.

This clone appeared a few times. The chain carries TRBV27 and TRBJ2-7; the match to TRBD2 covers 13 bases. V lost 8 bases to trimming and J lost 2 bases; unmatched junction nucleotides: 6. CDR1 and CDR2 from the germline V gene are MNHEY and SMNVEV (reference sequence). The CDR3 totals 15 residues. The CDR3 loop reads CASSGGTSGAYEQYF. The CDR3 DNA reads TGTGCCAGCTCTGGCGGGACTAGCGGGGCCTACGAGCAGTACTTC.

V and J are TRBV27 and TRBJ2-1; D is uncertain. The germline V and J ends were trimmed by 8 bases and 0 bases, with 8 bases remaining between them. CDR3 size: 13 residues. Germline CDR1 is MNHEY and CDR2 is SMNVEV (reference sequence). The CDR3 DNA reads as TGTGCCAGCGCTTCGTCCTCCTACAATGAGCAGTTCTTC. This translates into CASASSSYNEQFF.